This T cell receptor (beta chain) originates from a study of blood T cells in healthy people across ages. Background on the study: Per every two T cells, about one barcoded beta molecule was captured by template switching.

Unmatched junction bases numbered 3, after V lost 6 bases and J lost 7 bases. Germline V gives CDR1 MNHEY, CDR2 SVGEGT. This CDR3 comprises 12 residues. Donors were systemically healthy Caucasian individuals from Russia aged roughly 6 to 100 years. PBMCs, at least 6.5 million per sample, were isolated. Primers used in a second PCR of roughly 6 to 11 cycles were a sample-barcoded 5' primer and a J-beta primer mix. TCRdb re-analysed the 5' RACE reads in MiXCR, keeping a single row per CDR3 protein. The sample holds around 1,600,000 distinct CDR3 sequences, roughly two fifths seen once. Study results and caveats: Unsorted PBMCs prevented conclusive naive versus antigen-experienced comparison.

This clonotype was observed a handful of times. Its antigen is not identified. The source material was blood. The TCR originated in a woman between 18 and 29 years old in good health. V and J are TRBV6-2 or TRBV6-3 and TRBJ2-1; 7 bases align to TRBD1. CDR3 nucleotide sequence: TGTGCCAGCAGACAGGGGCGAAATGAGCAGTTCTTC. Encoded protein: CASRQGRNEQFF.